This is a list of T cell receptor beta chains from one sample in a study of OX40 agonist ivuxolimab in advanced cancers. Some clones are missing from TCRdb's copy, which holds only in-frame ones; the method was immunoSEQ multiplex PCR. The sample lists more than 60,000 clones, about 85% seen once, with 1% to 1.5% in the top ten. Specimen: CD4+ or CD8+ T cells sorted from blood, collected in a trial of the OX40 agonist ivuxolimab. The receptor source for this set is an adult with an advanced solid tumor such as melanoma, head and neck, liver or kidney cancer. CDR3s include the opening cysteine and the closing phenylalanine or tryptophan. D genes are given only for firm matches.

V	J	D	CDR3
TRBV7-8	TRBJ2-1	-	CASSLRRFGLANEQFF
TRBV18	TRBJ1-2	-	CASSPGSGYGYTF
TRBV18	TRBJ1-1	-	CASSPGDRLATEAFF
TRBV29-1	TRBJ1-3	-	CSVEEGSRNTIYF
TRBV18	TRBJ2-7	-	CASSGGGSLYEQYF
TRBV4-1	TRBJ1-2	-	CASSIGGGTNYGYTF
TRBV11-3	TRBJ2-2	-	CASSSLTGELFF
TRBV18	TRBJ1-2	-	CASSAGLVDDYGYTF
TRBV10-3	TRBJ2-5	TRBD1	CAARQGATGETQYF
TRBV29-1	TRBJ2-5	TRBD2	CSVRGGQETQYF
TRBV4-1	TRBJ2-3	-	CASSQDRLLVPTDTQYF
TRBV5-1	TRBJ2-7	TRBD2	CASSFRAGGPLHEQYF
TRBV6-1	TRBJ2-7	TRBD1	CASSELFWDRSYEQYF
TRBV15	TRBJ2-4	TRBD1	CATSRAIGQVGHRVAKNIQYF
TRBV20-1	TRBJ1-3	-	CSASSGDTIYF
TRBV6-4	TRBJ1-2	-	CASSEQGIGGYTF
TRBV2	TRBJ2-3	-	CASGPAGVRGDTQYF
TRBV29-1	TRBJ2-5	-	CSAQEETQYF
TRBV7-9	TRBJ1-5	TRBD1	CASSIGTGPHQPQHF
TRBV4-1	TRBJ1-4	TRBD1	CASSQVDRGATNEKLFF
TRBV28	TRBJ2-4	TRBD2	CASSSRGLAGGFELAKNIQYF
TRBV7-6	TRBJ2-6	-	CASSPQLGFGANVLTF
TRBV29-1	TRBJ2-3	TRBD2	CSVVPGGGGPSDTQYF
TRBV27	TRBJ1-5	-	CASSSHEWPVGNQPQHF
TRBV2	TRBJ2-7	TRBD1	CASSEQGILYEQYF
TRBV5-1	TRBJ1-1	-	CASSRGNTEAFF
TRBV5-4	TRBJ1-1	-	CASSLGQEMNTEAFF
TRBV6-1	TRBJ1-1	TRBD1	CASRTTGGTTEAFF
TRBV7-2	TRBJ2-3	-	CASSLAPSTDTQYF
TRBV27	TRBJ1-2	-	CASSRGAHYGYTF
TRBV5-1	TRBJ1-1	-	CASSLAGVVTEAFF
TRBV18	TRBJ1-4	-	CASSPRSGGPSEKLFF
TRBV29-1	TRBJ1-2	-	CSVGYGYTF
TRBV19	TRBJ2-3	-	CASSPDRKTSTDTQYF
TRBV6-1	TRBJ1-1	-	CASSEDPGPNTEAFF
TRBV2	TRBJ2-2	TRBD2	CASSVGTSIGTGELFF
TRBV2	TRBJ2-3	TRBD2	CASSPGLAGDTQYF
TRBV5-1	TRBJ2-6	TRBD2	CASSRTSGGPGANVLTF
TRBV11-2	TRBJ1-3	TRBD1	CASSPTNRGRNTIYF
TRBV6-1	TRBJ2-5	-	CASSESWGRLETQYF